This TCR beta chain stems from a study of Ad26.COV2.S vaccination and SARS-CoV-2 variants. Looked up from germline, CDR1 is KGHSH and CDR2 is LQKENI. V lost 3 bases, J lost 8 bases, and 3 bases stayed unmatched. The CDR3 has 13 residues. Using immunoSEQ multiplex PCR, the repertoire was profiled, and TCRdb retains in-frame clones only, with some absent. Of a few hundred thousand clones listed, about 92% are singletons. Treatment of the sample: about 20 received Ad26.COV2.S at low or high dose, single or two shots; 5 received placebo; per-sample allocation not given. Samples were taken on day 63 after the first vaccine or placebo injection.

The material was peripheral blood, obtained in a trial of Ad26.COV2.S vaccine versus placebo. The chain combines TRBV18 with TRBJ1-4; 7 bases match TRBD1. This sequence was found in a person between 18 and 65 years old who received the Ad26.COV2.S COVID-19 vaccine or a placebo. CDR3 nucleotides: TGTGCCAGCTCACCGGCAGGGGGGGAAAAACTGTTTTTT. It translates to CASSPAGGEKLFF.